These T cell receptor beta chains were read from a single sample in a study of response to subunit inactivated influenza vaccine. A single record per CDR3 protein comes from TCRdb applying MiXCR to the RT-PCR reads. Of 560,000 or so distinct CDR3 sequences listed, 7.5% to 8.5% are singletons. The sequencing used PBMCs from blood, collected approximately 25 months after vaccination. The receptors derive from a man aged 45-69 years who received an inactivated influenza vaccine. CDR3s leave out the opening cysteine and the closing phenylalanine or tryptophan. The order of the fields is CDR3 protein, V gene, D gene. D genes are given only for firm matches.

cdr3_aa: ASSQDRAVQNIQY
v_call: TRBV4-2
d_call: NA

cdr3_aa: ASRDHRVYEQY
v_call: TRBV12-3/TRBV12-4
d_call: NA

cdr3_aa: ASSFEGKYNEQF
v_call: TRBV11-3
d_call: NA

cdr3_aa: AISVGRQGTGELF
v_call: TRBV10-3
d_call: TRBD1

cdr3_aa: ASSLGGTRDNEQF
v_call: TRBV5-1
d_call: NA

cdr3_aa: SVDGTGYTGELF
v_call: TRBV29-1
d_call: NA

cdr3_aa: ASSRFRGEEEQF
v_call: TRBV3-1
d_call: NA

cdr3_aa: ASSLVWGTQNYEQY
v_call: TRBV5-6
d_call: NA

cdr3_aa: ASSFGNNYGYT
v_call: TRBV28
d_call: NA

cdr3_aa: AGSLTGGQTYEQY
v_call: TRBV6-2/TRBV6-3
d_call: NA

cdr3_aa: SAVAGATSYNEQF
v_call: TRBV20-1
d_call: TRBD2

cdr3_aa: ASSLEGTGLEQF
v_call: TRBV5-1
d_call: TRBD1

cdr3_aa: AISESRANTGELF
v_call: TRBV10-3
d_call: NA

cdr3_aa: ASSPSGTGSYEQY
v_call: TRBV5-1
d_call: TRBD1

cdr3_aa: ATRSVETDTQY
v_call: TRBV15
d_call: NA

cdr3_aa: SASTLGQTTNQPQH
v_call: TRBV20-1
d_call: TRBD1

cdr3_aa: AWSRGGSTDTQY
v_call: TRBV30
d_call: TRBD2

cdr3_aa: ASSHHGTGYLDTQY
v_call: TRBV7-9
d_call: TRBD1

cdr3_aa: ASSLSRGLEQF
v_call: TRBV5-1
d_call: NA

cdr3_aa: ASSFARDTGELF
v_call: TRBV12-3/TRBV12-4
d_call: NA

cdr3_aa: ASSDEKLF
v_call: TRBV25-1
d_call: NA

cdr3_aa: ASSFRARDTQY
v_call: TRBV13
d_call: NA

cdr3_aa: ASSLDRGPTGELF
v_call: TRBV11-2
d_call: TRBD1

cdr3_aa: ASSRRGELGLF
v_call: TRBV7-8
d_call: NA

cdr3_aa: ASSLEFVAGGSYNEQF
v_call: TRBV28
d_call: TRBD2

cdr3_aa: ASSGYLRPTQY
v_call: TRBV28
d_call: NA

cdr3_aa: ASSFGDRNSPLH
v_call: TRBV12-3/TRBV12-4
d_call: TRBD1

cdr3_aa: ASSSGLAYYEQY
v_call: TRBV7-2
d_call: TRBD2

cdr3_aa: ASSPDRAETQY
v_call: TRBV5-4
d_call: NA

cdr3_aa: ASSEVSGRGPGELF
v_call: TRBV25-1
d_call: TRBD1

cdr3_aa: ASTPGPRDTQY
v_call: TRBV7-2
d_call: NA

cdr3_aa: ASSEAEGLINEKLF
v_call: TRBV6-1
d_call: NA

cdr3_aa: ATGEGGYT
v_call: TRBV6-6
d_call: NA

cdr3_aa: ASSSRDNRFRYSTDTQY
v_call: TRBV12-3/TRBV12-4
d_call: NA

cdr3_aa: ASLVDLAKNIQY
v_call: TRBV18
d_call: NA

cdr3_aa: ASSKSNTEAF
v_call: TRBV6-1
d_call: NA

cdr3_aa: ASSDLEVRDYEQY
v_call: TRBV6-1
d_call: NA

cdr3_aa: ASSQDRRNEQY
v_call: TRBV14
d_call: NA

cdr3_aa: ASSQDAPGQGINEQF
v_call: TRBV4-3
d_call: TRBD1

cdr3_aa: AITFTNSGRAYNEQF
v_call: TRBV10-3
d_call: TRBD2

cdr3_aa: ASSPMSGNTGELF
v_call: TRBV19
d_call: NA

cdr3_aa: ASSVQGAGTQY
v_call: TRBV7-2
d_call: NA

cdr3_aa: ASSLVRWTGGTETQY
v_call: TRBV7-2
d_call: TRBD1

cdr3_aa: ASSLRGTSGLDTQY
v_call: TRBV2
d_call: TRBD2

cdr3_aa: ATCRERGDSYEQY
v_call: TRBV15
d_call: NA

cdr3_aa: ASSLAGGLAGDWNEQY
v_call: TRBV5-6
d_call: TRBD2

cdr3_aa: ASSSIPSSNEQF
v_call: TRBV5-1
d_call: NA

cdr3_aa: ASRDISWTGGKGYT
v_call: TRBV6-1
d_call: TRBD1

cdr3_aa: ASSLSGRALDTQY
v_call: TRBV11-2
d_call: TRBD2

cdr3_aa: ASSHRLAGDTQY
v_call: TRBV5-1
d_call: TRBD2

cdr3_aa: ASSPLDRDTQPQH
v_call: TRBV4-2
d_call: TRBD1

cdr3_aa: ASSLGAHQPQH
v_call: TRBV3-1
d_call: NA

cdr3_aa: SAGWGPGGMATNEKLF
v_call: TRBV20-1
d_call: TRBD1

cdr3_aa: ASSFRQGTHRGTEAF
v_call: TRBV12-3/TRBV12-4
d_call: NA

cdr3_aa: SVLRGSTDTQY
v_call: TRBV20-1
d_call: TRBD2

cdr3_aa: ASSLGAWGLTSTDTQY
v_call: TRBV5-5
d_call: NA

cdr3_aa: SARDPGRHEKLF
v_call: TRBV20-1
d_call: NA

cdr3_aa: ASRTFRDRGVYEQF
v_call: TRBV28
d_call: TRBD1

cdr3_aa: SADRDPYNEQF
v_call: TRBV20-1
d_call: TRBD1

cdr3_aa: SARGDRVKGETQY
v_call: TRBV20-1
d_call: TRBD1